Shown below are 2 T cell receptor beta chains from a single sample sequenced in a study of beta chain features in type 1 diabetes. Regarding the study as a whole: Among patients with Type 1 diabetes, TCRB CDR3s were moderately but significantly shorter in every one of the four CD4+ subsets.

Investigators reverse transcribed all isolated RNA, so they sequenced expressed TCRB transcripts. Some clones are missing from TCRdb's copy, which holds only in-frame ones; the method was immunoSEQ multiplex PCR. The sample yields nearly 350,000 clones, 9.3% seen once. Their target antigens are unknown. The specimen was central memory CD4+ T cells from blood. The origin of the receptors is a young man with type 1 diabetes.

V and J are TRBV5-8 and TRBJ2-5, with D maybe TRBD2 (6 bases). Trimming stripped 4 bases from V and 2 bases from J, with 18 bases between. The germline V gene encodes CDR1 SGHTS and CDR2 YDEGEE. The CDR3 length is 16 residues. The chain's CDR3 is CASSARDFGGQETQYF. DNA of the CDR3: TGTGCCAGCAGCGCCCGGGACTTCGGAGGGCAAGAGACCCAGTACTTC. Full variable domain (remainder filled in from reference TRBV5-8 and TRBJ2-5): EAGVTQSPTHLIKTRGQQATLRCSPISGHTSVYWYQQALGLGLQFLLWYDEGEERNRGNFPPRFSGRQFPNYSSELNVNALELEDSALYLCASSARDFGGQETQYFGPGTRLLVL.

This clone has just a few counts. The rearrangement uses TRBV5-4 and TRBJ2-2; maybe TRBD1 (5 bases). V dropped 3 bases and J dropped 6 bases, with 15 bases sitting between them. This CDR3 is built from 15 residues. Germline CDR1 SGHNT, CDR2 YYREEE (reference sequence). This CDR3 reads CASSSKGQTAGELFF. The CDR3 DNA is TGTGCCAGCAGCTCAAAGGGGCAGACGGCCGGGGAGCTGTTTTTT.